One T cell receptor beta chain is described in this entry. Its target is unknown. This sample is part of a study of Ad26.COV2.S vaccination and SARS-CoV-2 variants. This CDR3 is 16 amino acids long. The V gene's germline CDR1 is SGHTA and CDR2 FQGNSA. V was shortened by 0 bases and J by 3 bases, with 15 bases between the two germline ends. General observations from the study: Placebo recipients and vaccine recipients were similar in non-spike TCR breadth.

Treatment meaning: some 20 received Ad26.COV2.S at low or high dose, single or two shots; about 5 received placebo; per-sample allocation not given. Each sample was drawn 63 days after the first injection (of vaccine or placebo). The repertoire was sequenced with immunoSEQ multiplex PCR; TCRdb's copy has only in-frame clones and lacks some. The sample yields around 450,000 clones, roughly nine tenths seen once. The starting material was peripheral blood, obtained in a trial of Ad26.COV2.S vaccine versus placebo. The TCR sequence derives from a person aged 18-60 years who received the Ad26.COV2.S COVID-19 vaccine or a placebo. This chain connects TRBV7-2 to TRBJ2-7, with D possibly TRBD2 on 6 matching bases. CDR3 in DNA: TGTGCCAGCAGCTTAGCCCCCAATGTCGGGGGCTACGAGCAGTACGTC. It specifies CASSLAPNVGGYEQYV.